This TCR beta chain was obtained from a study of T cell responses to AZD1222 COVID-19 vaccine. Generated by immunoSEQ multiplex PCR, the TCRdb table keeps only in-frame clones and is missing some. The sample has about 80,000 clones, approximately 83% seen once. General study points: Mostly white British, mostly female donors; authors suggested clonal diversity may be underestimated. The study sampled repertoires only after the peak T cell response. Only six individuals given AZD1222 were seropositive at baseline.

V was shortened by 2 bases and J by 5 bases, with 10 bases between the two germline ends. This CDR3 spans 13 amino acids. Germline V CDR1 and CDR2: SGHRS, YFSETQ. On this clone itself: As yet, its antigen is unknown.

Sequencing used peripheral blood, obtained 28 days after the second AZD1222 dose. The receptor's source is an adult who received the AZD1222 COVID-19 vaccine. V and J are TRBV5-1 and TRBJ1-1, with a tentative D call TRBD1 (5 bases). The CDR3 reads CASSLKGRTEAFF. CDR3 bases: TGCGCCAGCAGCTTAAAGGGGAGGACTGAAGCTTTCTTT.